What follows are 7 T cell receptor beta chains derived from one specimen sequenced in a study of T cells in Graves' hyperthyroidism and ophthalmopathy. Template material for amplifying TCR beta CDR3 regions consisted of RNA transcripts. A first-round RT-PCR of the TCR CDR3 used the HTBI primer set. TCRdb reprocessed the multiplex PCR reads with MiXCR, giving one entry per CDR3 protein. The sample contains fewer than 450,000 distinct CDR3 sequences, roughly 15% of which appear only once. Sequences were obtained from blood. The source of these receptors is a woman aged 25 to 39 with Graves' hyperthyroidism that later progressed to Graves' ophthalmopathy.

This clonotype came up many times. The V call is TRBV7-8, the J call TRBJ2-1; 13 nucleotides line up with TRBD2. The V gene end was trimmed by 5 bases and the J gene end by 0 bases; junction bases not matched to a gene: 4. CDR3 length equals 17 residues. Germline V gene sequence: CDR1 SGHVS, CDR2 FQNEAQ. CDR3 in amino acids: CASSGRTSGSSYNEQFF. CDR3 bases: TGTGCCAGCAGCGGGCGGACTAGCGGGAGCTCCTACAATGAGCAGTTCTTC.

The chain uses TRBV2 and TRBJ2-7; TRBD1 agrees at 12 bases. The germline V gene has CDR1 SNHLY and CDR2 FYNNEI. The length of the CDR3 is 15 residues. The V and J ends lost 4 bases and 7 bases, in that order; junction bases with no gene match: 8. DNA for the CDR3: TGTGCCAGCAGTGGGGAGGGACAGGGGGCATTTGAGCAGTACTTC. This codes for CASSGEGQGAFEQYF.

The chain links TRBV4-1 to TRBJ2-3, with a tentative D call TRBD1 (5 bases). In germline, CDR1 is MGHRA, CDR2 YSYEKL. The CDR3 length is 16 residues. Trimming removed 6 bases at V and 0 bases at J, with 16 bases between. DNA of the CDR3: TGCGCCAGCAGAAGAAGACAGCTTTCTAGCACAGATACGCAGTATTTT. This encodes CASRRRQLSSTDTQYF.

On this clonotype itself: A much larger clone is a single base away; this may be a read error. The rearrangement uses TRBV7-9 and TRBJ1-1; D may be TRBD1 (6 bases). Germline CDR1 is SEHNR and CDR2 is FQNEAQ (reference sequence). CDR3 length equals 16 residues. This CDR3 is CASSTRVAGGGTEASF. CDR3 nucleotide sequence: TGTGCCAGCTCTACCCGGGTAGCTGGTGGGGGCACTGAAGCTTCCTTT.

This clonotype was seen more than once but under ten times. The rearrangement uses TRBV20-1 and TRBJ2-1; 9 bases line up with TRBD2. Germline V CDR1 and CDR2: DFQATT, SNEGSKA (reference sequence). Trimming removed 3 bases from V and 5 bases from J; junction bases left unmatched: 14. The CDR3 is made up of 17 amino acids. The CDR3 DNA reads TGCAGTGCTAGTCCTTTGGGTAGCGGGGGCTCTGACAATGAGCAGTTCTTC. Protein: CSASPLGSGGSDNEQFF.

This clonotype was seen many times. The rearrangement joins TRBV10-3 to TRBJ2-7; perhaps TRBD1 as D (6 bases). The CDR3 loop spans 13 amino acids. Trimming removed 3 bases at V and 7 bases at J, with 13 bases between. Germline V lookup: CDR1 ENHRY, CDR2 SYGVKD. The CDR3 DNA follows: TGTGCCATCAGTGACGGCCAGGGGAGTGAGCAGTACTTC. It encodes CAISDGQGSEQYF.

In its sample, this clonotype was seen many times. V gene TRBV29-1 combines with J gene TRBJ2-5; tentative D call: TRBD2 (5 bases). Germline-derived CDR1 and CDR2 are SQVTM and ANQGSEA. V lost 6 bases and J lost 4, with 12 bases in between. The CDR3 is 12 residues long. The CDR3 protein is CSVDPGLETQYF. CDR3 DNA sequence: TGCAGCGTGGACCCGGGGTTAGAGACCCAGTACTTC.